A single sample gave rise to the 8 T cell receptor beta chains below, sequenced in a study of cytomegalovirus exposure and HLA in healthy donors. With 60 Vbeta and 13 Jbeta primers, the PCR was carried out. This table comes from immunoSEQ multiplex PCR, and its TCRdb copy is limited to in-frame clones, with some not included. The table has fewer than 250,000 clones, around 79% seen once. The sample taken for sequencing was PBMCs. These receptor sequences come from a male donor in good health and CMV-seropositive.

J is TRBJ2-3 and V is TRBV28; D not certain. CDR3 length: 13 amino acids. Trimming took 7 bases from V and 1 from J, leaving 9 bases between them. From germline, CDR1 is MDHEN and CDR2 SYDVKM. The CDR3 coding sequence is TGTGCCAGCAACCCCGGAGGCACAGATACGCAGTATTTT. This encodes CASNPGGTDTQYF.

This clone has a handful of counts. The chain joins TRBV2 to TRBJ1-1; the match to TRBD1 covers 8 bases. This CDR3 is built from 16 residues. V lost 6 bases to trimming and J lost 5 bases; unmatched junction nucleotides: 14. Germline CDR1 and CDR2: SNHLY and FYNNEI. The CDR3 reads CASSSRRNRGETEAFF. As DNA, the CDR3 is TGTGCCAGCAGCTCACGCCGTAACAGGGGGGAGACTGAAGCTTTCTTT.

The chain uses TRBV7-2 and TRBJ2-1; possible D gene TRBD2, 6 bases. V lost 5 bases and J lost 10, with 12 bases in between. This CDR3 contains 12 residues. CDR1 and CDR2 (germline): SGHTA, FQGNSA. The CDR3 bases are TGTGCCAGCAGCCCCTGGGAGGCAGAGCAGTTCTTC. Its translation: CASSPWEAEQFF.

Concerning this clone: Other DNA sequences in the sample encode the same CDR3. The rearrangement links TRBV9 to TRBJ1-4; 8 bases match TRBD1. The junction had 5 bases not matched to a gene; V was cut back by 2 bases and J by 8 bases. The CDR3 covers 14 residues. The germline gives CDR1 SGDLS, CDR2 YYNGEE. The CDR3 sequence: CASSVGQGGEKLFF. The CDR3 nucleotides read TGTGCCAGCAGCGTTGGACAGGGAGGGGAAAAACTGTTTTTT.

The J gene is TRBJ2-1, the V gene TRBV7-9; 7 nucleotides line up with TRBD1. Trimming at V came to 6 bases and at J to 3 bases, leaving 8 bases not matched to a gene. The germline V gene encodes CDR1 SEHNR and CDR2 FQNEAQ (reference sequence). CDR3 size: 15 residues. The CDR3 DNA is TGTGCCAGCAGTTCTCCGGGACAGTTCTACAATGAGCAGTTCTTC. Amino acids: CASSSPGQFYNEQFF.

J is TRBJ2-3 and V is TRBV4-3, with unresolved D. Deletions cut 0 bases from V and 2 bases from J, with 15 bases between. In germline, CDR1 is LGHNA, CDR2 YSLEER. The CDR3 contains 17 residues. The CDR3 sequence: CASSQDKRRSHTDTQYF. CDR3 nucleotide sequence: TGCGCCAGCAGCCAAGATAAGAGACGGAGCCACACAGATACGCAGTATTTT.

This clone appeared once. This chain joins TRBV4-2 and TRBJ1-1; D is ambiguous. The CDR3 loop spans 15 amino acids. Between the trimmed V and J ends, which lost 5 bases and 9 bases, there was a span of 22 bases. CDR1 is LGHNA and CDR2 is YNFKEQ in the germline V gene. CDR3 DNA: TGTGCCAGCAGCGCCGGTGATGTAGACACAGAGAAAGCTTTCTTT. This gives the protein CASSAGDVDTEKAFF.

This clone occurred a few times. V usage is TRBV6-6 and J usage is TRBJ2-7; 9 nucleotides match TRBD1. Germline V gene data show CDR1 as MNHNY and CDR2 as SVGAGI (reference sequence). The CDR3 is made up of 14 amino acids. Trimming took 4 bases from V and 1 from J; bases not matched to a gene: 2. The CDR3 bases are TGTGCCAGCAGTTTGGACAGGGGATCCTACGAGCAGTACTTC. Translated: CASSLDRGSYEQYF.